This TCR beta chain came from a study of Ad26.COV2.S vaccination and SARS-CoV-2 variants. Findings and caveats of the study: Participants in the vaccine arm had higher spike-specific TCR breadth; placebo recipients had lower. Assessments of TCR breadth and depth may have underestimated the total T cell responses.

Treatment described: 15 to 20 received Ad26.COV2.S at low or high dose, single or two shots; about 5 received placebo; per-sample allocation not given. Day 63 after the first injection of vaccine or placebo was the sampling time. TCRdb keeps only in-frame clones here, not all; method: immunoSEQ multiplex PCR. The sample lists 430,000 or so clones; roughly 89% were seen once. For this clone: Its target is not known.

The CDR3 has 14 amino acids. The V segment lost 1 base and the J segment 6 bases; nucleotides outside the gene matches: 4. The germline V gene encodes CDR1 SGHVS and CDR2 FNYEAQ. The TCR was taken from a person between 18 and 65 years old who received the Ad26.COV2.S COVID-19 vaccine or a placebo. The chain links TRBV7-6 to TRBJ1-1; TRBD1 matches 8 bases. Specimen: peripheral blood, collected in a trial of Ad26.COV2.S vaccine versus placebo. DNA for the CDR3: TGTGCCAGCAGCTTAGGGACAGGGAGCCCTGAAGCTTTCTTT. Protein: CASSLGTGSPEAFF.